This TCR beta chain was identified in a study of PD-1 blockade in classical Hodgkin lymphoma. Sequenced by immunoSEQ multiplex PCR; TCRdb stores in-frame clones only, minus some. The table has 20,000 to 30,000 clones, around 80% seen once. For this clone: Its antigen is unidentified.

Every patient was affected by relapse after autologous stem cell transplantation, while exposure to brentuximab vedotin was not uniform. V lost 0 bases to trimming and J lost 2 bases; unmatched junction nucleotides: 7. There are 16 residues in the CDR3. CDR1 is SGHAT and CDR2 is FQNNGV in the germline V gene. Study-wide results and limits: Compared with healthy donors, newly diagnosed patients reportedly showed lower baseline TCR diversity.

The source is a human donor with classical Hodgkin lymphoma. Material: peripheral blood mononuclear cells (PBMCs), obtained before the second cycle of nivolumab. The genes are TRBV11-2 and TRBJ2-7, with 7 bases lining up with TRBD2. As DNA, the CDR3 is TGTGCCAGCAGCTTAGAATGGGACTACCACGCCTACGAGCAGTACTTC. Protein product: CASSLEWDYHAYEQYF.